Each of the 3 T cell receptor beta chains below was sequenced from the same sample in a study of tumor and adjacent non-tumor tissue in lung cancer. The template was RNA from unsorted bulk tissue. Three rounds of nested PCR, following a modified ARM-PCR protocol, produced the TCRbeta library. TCRdb re-called the multiplex PCR reads with MiXCR, one entry per CDR3 protein. This repertoire shows over 100,000 distinct CDR3 sequences, roughly 73% found once; its top ten account for under 45%. What was sequenced was lung tumor tissue. All receptors come from a woman aged 60-75 years with non-small cell lung cancer.

A note on this clonotype: The conserved closing phenylalanine or tryptophan is absent in this CDR3, likely reflecting a read error. The chain carries TRBV4-3 and TRBJ2-3; D remains unclear. The germline V gene encodes CDR1 LGHNA and CDR2 YSLEER. CDR3 size: 13 residues. The CDR3 spells CTSSPRLLDTQYL. The CDR3 region has the DNA TGCACCAGCAGCCCCCGACTCTTAGATACGCAGTATTTG.

To note about this clonotype: At one of its ends the junction is not consistent with the germline gene, which may arise from a read error. This chain uses TRBV4-1 with TRBJ2-1; 12 bases line up with TRBD2. The germline V gene has CDR1 MGHRA and CDR2 YSYEKL. The CDR3 runs to 16 residues. CDR3 residues: CASGRPASGGANGQFF. The CDR3 coding sequence is TGCGCCAGCGGCCGCCCAGCTAGCGGGGGGGCCAATGGGCAGTTCTTC.

There are many counts of this clonotype. The gene calls are TRBV12-3 or TRBV12-4 and TRBJ2-5; 7 bases agree with TRBD1. The length of the CDR3 is 16 residues. V was pared by 4 bases and J by 4 bases, with 12 bases of the junction left unmatched. The CDR3 region is CASSSDRGAGGETQYF. In nucleotides, the CDR3 is TGTGCCAGCAGTTCCGATCGAGGAGCAGGGGGAGAGACCCAGTACTTC.